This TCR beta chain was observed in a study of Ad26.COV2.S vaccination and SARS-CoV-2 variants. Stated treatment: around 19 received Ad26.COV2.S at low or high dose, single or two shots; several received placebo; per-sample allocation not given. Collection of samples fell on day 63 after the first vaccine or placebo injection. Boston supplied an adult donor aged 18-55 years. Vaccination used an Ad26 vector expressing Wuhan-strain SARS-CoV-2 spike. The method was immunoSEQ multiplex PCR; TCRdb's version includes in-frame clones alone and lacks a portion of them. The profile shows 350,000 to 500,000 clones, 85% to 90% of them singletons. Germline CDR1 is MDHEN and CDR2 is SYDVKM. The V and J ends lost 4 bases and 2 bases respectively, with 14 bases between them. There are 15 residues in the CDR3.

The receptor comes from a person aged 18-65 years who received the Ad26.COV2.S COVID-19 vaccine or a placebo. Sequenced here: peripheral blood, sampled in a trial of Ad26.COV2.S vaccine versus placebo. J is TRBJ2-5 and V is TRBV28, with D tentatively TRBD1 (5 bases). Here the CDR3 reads CASSSPSGKQETQYF. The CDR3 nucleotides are TGTGCCAGCAGTTCCCCCTCAGGGAAACAAGAGACCCAGTACTTC.